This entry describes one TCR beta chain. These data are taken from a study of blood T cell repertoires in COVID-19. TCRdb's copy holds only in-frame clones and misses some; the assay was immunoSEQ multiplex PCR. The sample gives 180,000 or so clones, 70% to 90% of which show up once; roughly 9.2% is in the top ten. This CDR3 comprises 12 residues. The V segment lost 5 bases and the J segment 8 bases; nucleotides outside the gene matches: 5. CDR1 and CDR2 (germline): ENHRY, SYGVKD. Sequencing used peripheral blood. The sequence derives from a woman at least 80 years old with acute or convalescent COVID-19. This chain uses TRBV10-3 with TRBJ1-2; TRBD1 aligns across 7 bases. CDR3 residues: CAISPTGRGYTF. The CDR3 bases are TGTGCCATCAGTCCGACAGGGCGAGGCTACACCTTC.